This TCR beta chain was profiled in a study of identifying expanded T cells in peripheral blood. The table came from immunoSEQ multiplex PCR; TCRdb's copy has only in-frame clones and leaves some out. The data contain 80,000 or so clones, approximately 85% of them singletons. Germline V CDR1 and CDR2: SGHNT, YYREEE (reference sequence). The CDR3 length is 14 residues. After removal of 4 bases from V and 6 bases from J, the junction contained 8 bases not matched to a gene. Specimen: blood. The V gene is TRBV5-4, the J gene TRBJ2-7; TRBD2 agrees at 9 bases. The clonotype originates from a person aged 18 to 70 in good health. The CDR3 here is CASSIAGDPREQYF. In DNA, the CDR3 is TGTGCCAGCAGCATAGCGGGAGACCCCCGCGAGCAGTACTTC. The full variable domain, completed using reference TRBV5-4 and TRBJ2-7, is ETGVTQSPTHLIKTRGQQVTLRCSSQSGHNTVSWYQQALGQGPQFIFQYYREEENGRGNFPPRFSGLQFPNYSSELNVNALELDDSALYLCASSIAGDPREQYFGPGTRLTVT.